Sequencing of this TCR beta chain was carried out in a study of shared clonotypes between healthy human individuals. Deep-level settings were used for running the assay. This table comes from immunoSEQ multiplex PCR, and its TCRdb copy is limited to in-frame clones, with some not included. The sample has over 850,000 clones, around 82% seen once. This clone was recorded a few times. The antigen is not known. Germline CDR1 reads MDHEN; CDR2 reads SYDVKM. Trimming removed 2 bases at V and 5 bases at J, with 9 bases between. The CDR3 sequence is 14 residues long. General study results and limits: The study found roughly 5% of naive CD4 clonotypes shared across a few donors.

The chain carries TRBV28 and TRBJ2-2, with D maybe TRBD2 (6 bases). Sequencing was performed on memory CD4+ T cells from PBMCs. This sample's subset: CD45RA-negative fraction. This receptor was obtained from a man aged 18 to 29 in good health. Some clones in this sample may be carry-over from other donors' samples. CDR3 in DNA: TGTGCCAGCAGTTTAGGGGGGACTACCGGGGAGCTGTTTTTT. It is translated as CASSLGGTTGELFF.